Listed below are T cell receptor beta chains from one sample, sequenced in a study of shared clonotypes between healthy human individuals. Profiling relied on immunoSEQ multiplex PCR, and the TCRdb table lists in-frame clones only, not all of them. Of roughly 1,100,000 clones listed, around 74% are singletons. The sequenced sample consisted of memory CD4+ T cells sorted from blood. These receptors all come from a man aged 18 to 29 in good health. Both conserved end residues are part of each CDR3. The D gene is left open where the match is weak. The listing skips clone size in some rows; elsewhere it reads once, few, many or a size class.

>TRBJ2-7|-|once|TRBV29-1
CSVGMALSYEQYF
TGCAGCGTTGGCATGGCCCTCTCCTACGAGCAGTACTTC
>TRBJ2-3|-|-|TRBV7-2
CASSSQGTSSTDTQYF
TGTGCCAGCAGCTCCCAGGGGACTTCTAGCACAGATACGCAGTATTTT
>TRBJ2-7|-|-|TRBV7-2
CASSLGPGEQYF
TGTGCCAGCAGCTTAGGCCCCGGTGAGCAGTACTTC
>TRBJ2-5|-|-|TRBV9
CASSVAPSRGETQYF
TGTGCCAGCAGCGTAGCCCCAAGCCGGGGGGAGACCCAGTACTTC
>TRBJ1-1|-|-|TRBV7-2
CASSQPRRDWAEAFF
TGTGCCAGCAGCCAACCAAGGAGGGACTGGGCTGAAGCTTTCTTT
>TRBJ1-1|-|-|TRBV6-5
CASSGRGKIAFF
TGTGCCAGCAGCGGCAGGGGTAAAATAGCTTTCTTT
>TRBJ2-7|-|-|TRBV6-1
CASSEALRGIPEGYEQYF
TGTGCCAGCAGTGAAGCGCTCCGAGGGATTCCCGAGGGCTACGAGCAGTACTTC
>TRBJ2-1|-|-|TRBV10-3
CAISGRGTRNEQFF
TGTGCCATCAGTGGTAGGGGGACGAGGAATGAGCAGTTCTTC
>TRBJ1-6|-|-|TRBV2
CASRAWGGNSPLHF
TGTGCCAGCAGGGCCTGGGGGGGGAACTCACCCCTCCACTTT
>TRBJ2-7|TRBD2|-|TRBV5-8
CASSLTGGGYEQYF
TGTGCCAGCAGCTTGACCGGGGGGGGATACGAGCAGTACTTC
>TRBJ2-2|TRBD1|-|TRBV9
CASSVTGQGNTGELFF
TGTGCCAGCAGCGTTACTGGACAGGGAAACACCGGGGAGCTGTTTTTT
>TRBJ1-2|-|-|TRBV28
CASRTLGQGGYGYTF
TGTGCCAGCAGAACCCTCGGGCAGGGTGGCTATGGCTACACCTTC
>TRBJ2-3|-|once|TRBV7-2
CASSQNYLGTQYF
TGTGCCAGCAGCCAGAACTATCTCGGTACGCAGTATTTT
>TRBJ1-1|-|-|TRBV18
CASSLGKDTEAFF
TGTGCCAGCTCACTCGGTAAGGACACTGAAGCTTTCTTT
>TRBJ2-7|-|-|TRBV6-5
CASSYSTIYEQYF
TGTGCCAGCAGTTACTCGACCATCTACGAGCAGTACTTC
>TRBJ2-5|-|-|TRBV29-1
CSVRVQETQYF
TGCAGCGTTAGAGTGCAAGAGACCCAGTACTTC
>TRBJ1-2|TRBD1|-|TRBV5-1
CASSLGQDLWGTF
TGCGCCAGCAGCTTAGGACAGGACCTCTGGGGGACCTTC
>TRBJ2-3|TRBD1|-|TRBV6-1
CASSEQGADTQYF
TGTGCCAGCAGTGAACAGGGGGCAGATACGCAGTATTTT
>TRBJ1-5|-|-|TRBV27
CASSFGLTQPQHF
TGTGCCAGCAGTTTCGGGTTAACGCAGCCCCAGCATTTT
>TRBJ2-1|-|-|TRBV5-1
CASSVQDRGLGGNEQFF
TGCGCCAGCAGCGTACAGGATAGAGGGTTAGGGGGAAATGAGCAGTTCTTC
>TRBJ2-3|-|-|TRBV15
CATSRDGAGSTDTQYF
TGTGCCACCAGCAGAGACGGGGCGGGGAGCACAGATACGCAGTATTTT
>TRBJ2-7|-|-|TRBV5-1
CASSPGEGAREQYF
TGCGCCAGCAGCCCCGGGGAGGGGGCGAGGGAGCAGTACTTC
>TRBJ2-7|-|-|TRBV10-3
CAISESGGPYEQYF
TGTGCCATCAGTGAGTCAGGAGGGCCCTACGAGCAGTACTTC
>TRBJ1-3|-|-|TRBV6-5
CASSRGGTSGNTIYF
TGTGCCAGCAGCCGTGGGGGGACCTCTGGAAACACCATATATTTT
>TRBJ2-7|-|-|TRBV6-1
CASSEHTATRTRYEQYF
TGTGCCAGCAGTGAACATACGGCAACCAGAACGAGGTACGAGCAGTACTTC
>TRBJ1-1|-|-|TRBV5-5
CASSYSDRLEAFF
TGTGCCAGCAGCTATTCGGACAGACTTGAAGCTTTCTTT
>TRBJ1-1|-|-|TRBV7-2
CASSLGHLPREAFF
TGTGCCAGCAGCTTAGGGCATCTACCTCGGGAAGCTTTCTTT
>TRBJ1-2|-|few|TRBV12-5
CASGPNMNNYGYTF
TGTGCTAGTGGCCCTAACATGAATAACTATGGCTACACCTTC
>TRBJ2-3|TRBD2|-|TRBV4-3
CASSQAVASGRGADTQYF
TGCGCCAGCAGCCAAGCTGTGGCTAGCGGGAGGGGGGCAGATACGCAGTATTTT
>TRBJ1-1|-|-|TRBV5-6
CASSRQGATEAFF
TGTGCCAGCAGCCGCCAGGGAGCCACTGAAGCTTTCTTT
>TRBJ2-2|-|-|TRBV30
CAWNLGLANTGELFF
TGTGCCTGGAACTTGGGGCTAGCGAACACCGGGGAGCTGTTTTTT
>TRBJ1-2|-|-|TRBV7-9
CASSPVNLGYGYTF
TGTGCCAGCAGCCCCGTGAACCTAGGCTATGGCTACACCTTC
>TRBJ1-5|-|-|TRBV11-2
CASSPEGGQPQHF
TGTGCCAGCAGCCCTGAGGGGGGCCAGCCCCAGCATTTT
>TRBJ2-3|-|-|TRBV6-5
CASSYGGEITDTQYF
TGTGCCAGCAGTTACGGCGGGGAGATCACAGATACGCAGTATTTT